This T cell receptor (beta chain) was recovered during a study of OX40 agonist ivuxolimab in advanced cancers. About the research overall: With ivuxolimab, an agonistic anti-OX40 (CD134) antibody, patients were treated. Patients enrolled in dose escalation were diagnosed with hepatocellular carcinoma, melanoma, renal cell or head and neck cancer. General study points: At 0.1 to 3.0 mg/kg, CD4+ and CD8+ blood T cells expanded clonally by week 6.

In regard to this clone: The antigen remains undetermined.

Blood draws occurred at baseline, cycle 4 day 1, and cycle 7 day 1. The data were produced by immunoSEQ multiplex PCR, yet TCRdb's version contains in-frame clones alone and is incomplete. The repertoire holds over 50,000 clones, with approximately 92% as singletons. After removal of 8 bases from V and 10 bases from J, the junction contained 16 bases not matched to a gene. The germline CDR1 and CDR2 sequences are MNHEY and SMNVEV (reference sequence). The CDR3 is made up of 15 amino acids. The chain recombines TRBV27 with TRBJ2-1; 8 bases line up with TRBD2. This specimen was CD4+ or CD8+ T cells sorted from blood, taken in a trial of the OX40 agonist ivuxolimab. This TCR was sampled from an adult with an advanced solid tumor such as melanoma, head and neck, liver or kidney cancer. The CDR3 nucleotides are TGTGCCAGCGCCCTGGGAAGAGCGGGAGAGTGGGAGCAGTTCTTC. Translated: CASALGRAGEWEQFF.